This T cell receptor beta chain was found in a study of identical twins. Whole-study findings and limits: Modeled out-of-frame TCR alpha sharing in monozygotic twins fell below observed levels.

TCRdb used MiXCR to reprocess the 5' RACE reads, holding one entry per CDR3 protein. The profile shows fewer than 250,000 distinct CDR3 sequences, approximately 9% of them singletons. Trimming cost V 0 bases and J 7 bases, with 10 bases left between them. Germline V gives CDR1 LGHNA, CDR2 YSLEER. The CDR3 totals 15 residues. Comment on this clonotype: The antigen is not known.

The rearrangement links TRBV4-3 to TRBJ1-6; D is undetermined. The clonotype was recovered from a woman younger than 35 in good health. The sequencing sample was made of memory (CD45RO+) T cells sorted from blood. CDR3 DNA: TGCGCCAGCAGCCAAGAGCAGGACGGCAATTCACCCCTCCACTTT. It encodes CASSQEQDGNSPLHF.